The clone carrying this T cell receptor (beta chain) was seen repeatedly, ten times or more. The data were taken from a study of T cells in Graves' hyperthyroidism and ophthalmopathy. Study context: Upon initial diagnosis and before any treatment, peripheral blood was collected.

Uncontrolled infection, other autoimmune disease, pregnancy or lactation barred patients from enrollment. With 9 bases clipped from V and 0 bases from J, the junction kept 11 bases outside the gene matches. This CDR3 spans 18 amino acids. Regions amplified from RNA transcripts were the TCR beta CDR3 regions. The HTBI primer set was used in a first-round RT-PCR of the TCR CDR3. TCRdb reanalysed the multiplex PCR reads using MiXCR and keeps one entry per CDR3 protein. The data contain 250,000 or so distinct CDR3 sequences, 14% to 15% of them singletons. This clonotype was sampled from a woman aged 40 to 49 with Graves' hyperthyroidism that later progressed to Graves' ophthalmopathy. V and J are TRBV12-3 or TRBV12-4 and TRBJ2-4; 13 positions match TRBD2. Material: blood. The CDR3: CARRVGLAGRVAKNIQYF. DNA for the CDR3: TGTGCCAGGAGAGTGGGACTAGCGGGACGGGTAGCCAAAAACATTCAGTACTTC.